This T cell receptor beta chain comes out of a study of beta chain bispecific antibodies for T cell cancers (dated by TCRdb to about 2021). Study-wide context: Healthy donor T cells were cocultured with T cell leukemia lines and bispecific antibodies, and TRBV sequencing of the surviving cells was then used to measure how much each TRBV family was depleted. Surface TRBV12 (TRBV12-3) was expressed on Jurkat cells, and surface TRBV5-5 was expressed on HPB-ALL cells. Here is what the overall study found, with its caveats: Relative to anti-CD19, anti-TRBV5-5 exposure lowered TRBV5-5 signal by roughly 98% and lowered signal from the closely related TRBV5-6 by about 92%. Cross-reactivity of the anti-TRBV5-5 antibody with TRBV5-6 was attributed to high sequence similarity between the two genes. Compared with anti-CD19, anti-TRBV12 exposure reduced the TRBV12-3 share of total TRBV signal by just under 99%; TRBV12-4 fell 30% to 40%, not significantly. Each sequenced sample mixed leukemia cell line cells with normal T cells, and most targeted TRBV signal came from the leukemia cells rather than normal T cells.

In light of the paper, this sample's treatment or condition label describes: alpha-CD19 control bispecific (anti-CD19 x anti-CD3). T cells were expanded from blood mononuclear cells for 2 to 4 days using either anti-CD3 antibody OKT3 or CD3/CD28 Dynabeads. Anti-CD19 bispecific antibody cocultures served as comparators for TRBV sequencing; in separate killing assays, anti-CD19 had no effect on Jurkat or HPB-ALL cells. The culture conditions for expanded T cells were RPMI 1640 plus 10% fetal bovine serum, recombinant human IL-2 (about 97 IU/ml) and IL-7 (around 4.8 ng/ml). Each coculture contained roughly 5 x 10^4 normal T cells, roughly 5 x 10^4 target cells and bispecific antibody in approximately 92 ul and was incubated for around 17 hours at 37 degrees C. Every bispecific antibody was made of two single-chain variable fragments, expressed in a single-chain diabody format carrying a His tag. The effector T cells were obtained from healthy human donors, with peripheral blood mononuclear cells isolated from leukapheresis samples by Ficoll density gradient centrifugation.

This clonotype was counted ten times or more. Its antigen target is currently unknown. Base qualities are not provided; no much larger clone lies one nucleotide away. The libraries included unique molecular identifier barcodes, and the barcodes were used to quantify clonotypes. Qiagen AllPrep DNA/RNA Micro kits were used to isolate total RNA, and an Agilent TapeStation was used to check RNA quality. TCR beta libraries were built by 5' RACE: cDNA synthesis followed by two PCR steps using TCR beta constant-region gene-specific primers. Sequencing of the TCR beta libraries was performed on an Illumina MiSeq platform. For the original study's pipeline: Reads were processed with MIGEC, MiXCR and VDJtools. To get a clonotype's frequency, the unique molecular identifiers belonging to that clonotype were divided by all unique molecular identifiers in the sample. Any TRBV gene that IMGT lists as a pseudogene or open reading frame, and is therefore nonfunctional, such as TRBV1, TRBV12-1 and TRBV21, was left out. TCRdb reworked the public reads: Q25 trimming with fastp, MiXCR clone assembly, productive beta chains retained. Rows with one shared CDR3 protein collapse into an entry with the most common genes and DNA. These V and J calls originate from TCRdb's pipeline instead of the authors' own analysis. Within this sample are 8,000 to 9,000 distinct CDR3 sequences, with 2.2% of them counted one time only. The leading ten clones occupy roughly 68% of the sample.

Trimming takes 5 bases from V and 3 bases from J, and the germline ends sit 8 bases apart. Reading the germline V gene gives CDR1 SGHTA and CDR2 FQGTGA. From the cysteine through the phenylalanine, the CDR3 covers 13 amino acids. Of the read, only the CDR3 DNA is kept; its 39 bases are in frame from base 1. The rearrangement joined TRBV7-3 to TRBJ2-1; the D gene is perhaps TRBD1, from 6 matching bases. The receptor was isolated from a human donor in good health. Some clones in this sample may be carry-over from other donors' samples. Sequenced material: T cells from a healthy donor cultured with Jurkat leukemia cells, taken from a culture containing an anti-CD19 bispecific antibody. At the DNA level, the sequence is TGTGCCAGCAGCCCAGGGGTCTACAATGAGCAGTTCTTC. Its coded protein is CASSPGVYNEQFF. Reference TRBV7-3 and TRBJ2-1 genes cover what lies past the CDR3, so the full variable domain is GAGVSQTPSNKVTEKGKYVELRCDPISGHTALYWYRQSLGQGPEFLIYFQGTGAADDSGLPNDRFFAVRPEGSVSTLKIQRTERGDSAVYLCASSPGVYNEQFFGPGTRLTVL.